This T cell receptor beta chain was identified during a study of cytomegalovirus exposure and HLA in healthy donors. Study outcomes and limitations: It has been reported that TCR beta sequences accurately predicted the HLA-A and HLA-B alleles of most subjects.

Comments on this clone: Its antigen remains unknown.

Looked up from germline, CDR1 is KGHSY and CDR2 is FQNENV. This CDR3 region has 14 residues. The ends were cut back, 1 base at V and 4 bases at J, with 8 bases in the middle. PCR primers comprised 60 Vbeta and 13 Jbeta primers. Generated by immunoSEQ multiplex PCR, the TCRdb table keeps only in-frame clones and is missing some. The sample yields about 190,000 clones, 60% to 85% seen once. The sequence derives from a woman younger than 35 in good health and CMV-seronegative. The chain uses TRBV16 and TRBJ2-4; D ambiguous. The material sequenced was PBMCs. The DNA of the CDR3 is TGTGCCAGCAGCCAATACCTACAGAAAAACATTCAGTACTTC. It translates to CASSQYLQKNIQYF. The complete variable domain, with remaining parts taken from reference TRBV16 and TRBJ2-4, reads GEEVAQTPKHLVRGEGQKAKLYCAPIKGHSYVFWYQQVLKNEFKFLISFQNENVFDETGMPKERFSAKCLPNSPCSLEIQATKLEDSAVYFCASSQYLQKNIQYFGAGTRLSVL.